Each of the 26 T cell receptor beta chains below was sequenced from the same sample in a study of spatial heterogeneity in lung cancer. MiXCR, run by TCRdb on the 5' RACE reads, gives a single entry per CDR3 protein. The table has 2,900 or so distinct CDR3 sequences, about 4.9% seen once. Time point reported: sample taken at primary tumor resection. Here the sequenced sample was normal lung tissue next to the tumor, taken at surgery. Every receptor here comes from a male donor with early-stage non-small cell lung cancer.

Within the sample, this clonotype is medium-sized. V and J are TRBV29-1 and TRBJ2-1; 9 bases are a match to TRBD2. CDR1 and CDR2 from the germline V gene are SQVTM and ANQGSEA. V gave up 7 bases and J gave up 5 bases; unmatched junction bases: 9. This CDR3 comprises 14 residues. The CDR3 DNA sequence: TGCAGCGGATGGTCAGCGGGAGGTAACAATGAGCAGTTCTTC. Encoded protein: CSGWSAGGNNEQFF.

This clonotype is medium-sized (0.01 to 0.1%) by share. The chain carries TRBV7-2 and TRBJ2-3; D is perhaps TRBD2 (5 bases). Looked up from germline, CDR1 is SGHTA and CDR2 is FQGNSA. The CDR3 runs 15 residues. V was shortened by 0 bases and J by 3 bases, with 10 bases between the two germline ends. The DNA of the CDR3 is TGTGCCAGCAGCTTAGCTACTAGAGCAACAGATACGCAGTATTTT. This sequence encodes CASSLATRATDTQYF.

The V and J genes are TRBV6-2 or TRBV6-3 and TRBJ1-2; D is undetermined. This CDR3 is 15 amino acids long. Trimming cost V 0 bases and J 2 bases, with 10 bases left between them. Per germline, CDR1 MNHEY and CDR2 SVGEGT. The CDR3 DNA reads TGTGCCAGCAGTTACTCGACCAGGATGAACTATGGCTACACCTTC. Translating it yields CASSYSTRMNYGYTF.

This clonotype is labeled as medium-sized (0.01 to 0.1%). V and J are TRBV10-3 and TRBJ1-1, with a possible D match to TRBD1 (5 bases). The CDR3 has 13 residues. Trimming removed 4 bases from V and 4 bases from J, with 10 bases in between. The germline CDR1 and CDR2 sequences are ENHRY and SYGVKD. The CDR3 region has the DNA TGTGCCATCAGTGGGGGCGGCGGCACTGAAGCTTTCTTT. The encoded protein is CAISGGGGTEAFF.

The sample holds many counts of this clonotype. The chain is built from TRBV6-5 and TRBJ1-1; perhaps TRBD1 as D (6 bases). Trimming pared 7 bases from V and 5 bases from J, leaving 17 bases between. This CDR3 has 14 residues. CDR1 and CDR2 from the germline V gene are MNHEY and SVGAGI. The CDR3 DNA reads TGTGCCAGCAATGCACAGGGAGGGGGGACTGAAGCTTTCTTT. This sequence encodes CASNAQGGGTEAFF.

Within the sample, this clonotype is large. The V call is TRBV7-3, the J call TRBJ1-1, with D maybe TRBD1 (5 bases). Germline loops: CDR1 SGHTA, CDR2 FQGTGA. Between the trimmed V and J ends, which lost 4 bases and 5 bases, there was a span of 11 bases. CDR3 length equals 13 residues. CDR3 sequence: CASSSSRGTEAFF. The CDR3 nucleotides are TGTGCCAGCAGCTCCAGTCGGGGGACTGAAGCTTTCTTT.

This clonotype counts as medium-sized. CDR3 amino acids: CASSLSDPGRQPQHF. DNA of the CDR3: TGCGCCAGCAGCTTGTCAGACCCCGGAAGGCAGCCCCAGCATTTT. V is TRBV5-1 and J is TRBJ1-5; D not certain. CDR3 length: 15 residues. Trimming took 1 base from V and 7 from J, leaving 15 bases between them. Germline CDR1 is SGHRS and CDR2 is YFSETQ.

This clonotype qualifies as medium-sized. CDR3 protein: CASSVSGTRPETDTQYF. CDR3 nucleotides: TGTGCCAGCAGCGTTTCCGGGACTAGACCCGAGACAGATACGCAGTATTTT. The chain is built from TRBV9 and TRBJ2-3; TRBD2 matches at 8 bases. This CDR3 spans 17 amino acids. V lost 2 bases, J lost 3 bases, and 11 bases stayed unmatched. Germline CDR1 and CDR2: SGDLS and YYNGEE.

This clonotype was counted between two and nine times. V is TRBV7-3 and J is TRBJ2-2; D gene uncertain. V lost 2 bases, J lost 7 bases, and 8 bases lay in between. The CDR3 is 13 residues long. Germline CDR1 is SGHTA and CDR2 is FQGTGA. CDR3 sequence (DNA): TGTGCCAGCAGCTTACTGGGTAGCGGGGAGCTGTTTTTT. As protein: CASSLLGSGELFF.

Relative to its sample, this clonotype is medium-sized. The chain is built from TRBV9 and TRBJ2-3; 8 bases align to TRBD2. J gave up 6 bases and V 5 bases, and 5 bases lay outside the gene matches. CDR3 length equals 13 residues. The germline V gene encodes CDR1 SGDLS and CDR2 YYNGEE. Here the CDR3 reads CASRPSGSDTQYF. The DNA of the CDR3 is TGTGCCAGCAGGCCAAGCGGGAGTGATACGCAGTATTTT.

This clonotype counts as medium-sized. V is TRBV12-3 or TRBV12-4 and J is TRBJ1-5, with TRBD1 matching over 7 bases. Unmatched junction bases numbered 5, after V lost 3 bases and J lost 9 bases. The CDR3 consists of 13 residues. The CDR3 loop is CASSFESGGPQHF. CDR3 in DNA: TGTGCCAGCAGTTTTGAGTCAGGGGGGCCCCAGCATTTT.

This clonotype has at least ten counts. The genes are TRBV5-4 and TRBJ2-2; D is unclear. Trimming stripped 4 bases from V and 5 bases from J, with 24 bases between. The CDR3 loop spans 18 amino acids. Per the germline V gene, CDR1 is SGHNT and CDR2 is YYREEE (reference sequence). In nucleotides, the CDR3 is TGTGCCAGCAGCCAGGATCCCCCAGGATACCCCCAGACCGGGGAGCTGTTTTTT. Its protein is CASSQDPPGYPQTGELFF.

This clonotype is termed medium-sized. The J gene is TRBJ1-1, the V gene TRBV29-1; D perhaps matches TRBD1 (5 bases). Germline values: CDR1 SQVTM, CDR2 ANQGSEA. Trimming stripped 1 base from V and 8 bases from J, with 14 bases between. CDR3 length: 13 amino acids. The CDR3 region is CSVEVRIGTEAFF. CDR3 coding DNA: TGCAGCGTTGAAGTCCGGATTGGGACGGAAGCTTTCTTT.

In this sample, this clonotype turned up many times. The genes are TRBV20-1 and TRBJ2-7; D unclear. This CDR3 comprises 13 residues. V dropped 5 bases and J dropped 0 bases, with 11 bases sitting between them. Germline V lookup: CDR1 DFQATT, CDR2 SNEGSKA (reference sequence). The CDR3 sequence: CSAHGSRSYEQYF. CDR3 coding DNA: TGCAGTGCTCACGGGTCGCGCTCCTACGAGCAGTACTTC.

This clonotype has more than one count but fewer than ten. The gene calls are TRBV5-1 and TRBJ2-5, with D perhaps TRBD1 (5 bases). V was pared by 2 bases and J by 5 bases, with 10 bases between. Germline loops: CDR1 SGHRS, CDR2 YFSETQ. The CDR3 runs 13 residues. The CDR3 DNA sequence: TGCGCCAGCAGCTTTCCAGGGATGGAGACCCAGTACTTC. Its translation: CASSFPGMETQYF. Drawing the rest from reference TRBV5-1 and TRBJ2-5, the complete variable domain is KAGVTQTPRYLIKTRGQQVTLSCSPISGHRSVSWYQQTPGQGLQFLFEYFSETQRNKGNFPGRFSGRQFSNSRSEMNVSTLELGDSALYLCASSFPGMETQYFGPGTRLLVL.

The chain uses TRBV18 and TRBJ2-3, with D perhaps being TRBD1 or TRBD2 (5 bases each). Germline V lookup: CDR1 KGHSH, CDR2 LQKENI. This CDR3 region has 14 residues. Trimming left V 2 bases short and J 4 bases short, with 10 bases between. The CDR3 is CASSPLRGADTQYF. The CDR3 DNA sequence: TGTGCCAGCTCACCATTAAGGGGAGCAGATACGCAGTATTTT.

This clonotype is deemed medium-sized. V is TRBV29-1 and J is TRBJ2-1, with 7 bases lining up with TRBD2. V gave up 4 bases and J gave up 5 bases; unmatched junction bases: 20. This CDR3 spans 18 amino acids. Per germline, CDR1 SQVTM and CDR2 ANQGSEA. The CDR3 sequence is CSVAHRPGGSGPHNEQFF. The CDR3 DNA follows: TGCAGCGTTGCGCACAGGCCGGGGGGTAGCGGCCCCCACAATGAGCAGTTCTTC.

By frequency in the sample, this clonotype is medium-sized. The chain employs TRBV29-1 and TRBJ2-3; D is perhaps TRBD2 (6 bases). Trimming shortened V by 8 bases and J by 4 bases, and 13 bases separated the two germline ends. This CDR3 is built from 12 residues. CDR1 is SQVTM, CDR2 ANQGSEA, per germline. CDR3 protein: CSTREAADTQYF. The CDR3 nucleotides read TGCAGCACAAGGGAGGCCGCAGATACGCAGTATTTT.

This clonotype was counted many times. V and J are TRBV19 and TRBJ2-5, with a tentative D call TRBD1 (6 bases). V was cut by 5 bases and J by 5 bases, with 15 bases left in between. CDR1 and CDR2 (germline): LNHDA, SQIVND (reference sequence). This CDR3 region has 14 residues. CDR3 coding DNA: TGTGCCAGTAGTCACAGGGATTTCGGGGAGACCCAGTACTTC. Residues: CASSHRDFGETQYF.

This sequence joins TRBV7-2 and TRBJ1-5; D unresolved. The germline CDR1 and CDR2 sequences are SGHTA and FQGNSA. The length of the CDR3 is 11 residues. Trimming took off 0 bases at V and 13 bases at J, with 7 bases between the two ends. CDR3 protein: CASSLAGPQHF. CDR3 nucleotide sequence: TGTGCCAGCAGCTTAGCTGGCCCTCAGCATTTT. The variable domain in full, completed from reference TRBV7-2 and TRBJ1-5, reads GAGVSQSPSNKVTEKGKDVELRCDPISGHTALYWYRQSLGQGLEFLIYFQGNSAPDKSGLPSDRFSAERTGGSVSTLTIQRTQQEDSAVYLCASSLAGPQHFGDGTRLSIL.

This clonotype was found many times. The chain combines TRBV10-3 with TRBJ2-5; TRBD2 matches at 7 bases. Germline V gene data show CDR1 as ENHRY and CDR2 as SYGVKD. This CDR3 region has 14 residues. With 1 base clipped from V and 1 base from J, the junction kept 0 bases outside the gene matches. Here the CDR3 DNA reads TGTGCCATCAGTGAGTGGGGGGGCCAAGAGACCCAGTACTTC. Encoded protein: CAISEWGGQETQYF.

This clonotype was observed many times. The chain couples TRBV5-1 to TRBJ2-3; 8 nucleotides agree with TRBD1. Trimming removed 4 bases from V and 0 bases from J; junction bases left unmatched: 7. The CDR3 covers 16 residues. Germline V lookup: CDR1 SGHRS, CDR2 YFSETQ. The CDR3 is CASSGMDRASTDTQYF. The CDR3 DNA sequence: TGCGCCAGCAGCGGAATGGACAGGGCAAGCACAGATACGCAGTATTTT. Full variable domain (remainder filled in from reference TRBV5-1 and TRBJ2-3): KAGVTQTPRYLIKTRGQQVTLSCSPISGHRSVSWYQQTPGQGLQFLFEYFSETQRNKGNFPGRFSGRQFSNSRSEMNVSTLELGDSALYLCASSGMDRASTDTQYFGPGTRLTVL.

To note about this clonotype: A much larger clonotype is one base distant, so this may be a read error. The V call is TRBV6-5, the J call TRBJ2-1, with 9 bases identical to TRBD2. The CDR3 runs 14 residues. CDR1 MNHEY and CDR2 SVGAGI come from the germline V gene. CDR3 sequence reads: CASRERGGGNELFF. The CDR3, as DNA: TGTGCCAGCCGAGAGCGCGGGGGGGGCAATGAGCTGTTCTTC.

This chain connects TRBV20-1 to TRBJ1-5; D not resolved. From germline, CDR1 is DFQATT and CDR2 SNEGSKA (reference sequence). V gave up 1 base and J gave up 0 bases, with 16 bases separating them. CDR3 length: 17 amino acids. The CDR3 loop reads CSARGVAPDFSNQPQHF. The CDR3 nucleotides read TGCAGTGCTAGAGGGGTGGCGCCCGATTTTAGCAATCAGCCCCAGCATTTT.

This clonotype was recorded many times. The chain couples TRBV5-4 to TRBJ2-2; D is perhaps TRBD2 (5 bases). The CDR3 extends over 12 amino acids. Deletions cut 6 bases from V and 5 bases from J, with 8 bases between. Germline CDR1 is SGHNT and CDR2 is YYREEE (reference sequence). The CDR3 protein is CASTWETGELFF. CDR3 DNA sequence: TGTGCCAGCACTTGGGAGACCGGGGAGCTGTTTTTT.

This clonotype was seen repeatedly, ten times or more. The chain joins TRBV4-3 to TRBJ1-6; D may be TRBD1 (5 bases). This CDR3 has 14 residues. V dropped 1 base and J dropped 5 bases, with 6 bases sitting between them. CDR1 LGHNA and CDR2 YSLEER come from the germline V gene. Here the CDR3 reads CASSQVTDNSPLHF. The CDR3 bases are TGCGCCAGCAGCCAAGTGACAGATAATTCACCCCTCCACTTT.